The sequence of this TCR beta chain was determined in a study of monozygotic twins with inflammatory bowel disease. Notes on the study in general: Whereas healthy co-twins had higher TCRbeta diversity (inverse Simpson), IBD patients had lower diversity.

Blood was drawn once per donor, and each sample measured around 2.6 ml. The CDR3 extends over 13 amino acids. Germline CDR1 and CDR2: DFQATT and SNEGSKA (reference sequence). Eight distinct reactions (per sample) were used to make the cDNA. Added by template switching were UMIs that each held a 6-nucleotide sample barcode. TCRdb reprocessed the 5' RACE reads and keeps a single row for each CDR3 protein, giving no DNA. The data include about 93,000 distinct CDR3 sequences; the top ten clones carry less than 7.5%. About this clonotype itself: Its target is not known.

The sequenced sample consisted of blood. V usage is TRBV20-1 and J usage is TRBJ1-5; there is no DNA to check the TCRdb D call of TRBD1. This TCR was sampled from a human donor with ulcerative colitis or Crohn's disease, or a healthy co-twin of an affected twin (not recorded which). The CDR3 loop reads CSGQGRRGQPQHF.